This T cell receptor beta chain emerged from a study of blood T cell repertoires in COVID-19. Study context: Samples taken during acute and convalescent COVID-19 were collected in the United States, Italy and Spain.

In the study's own analysis: It was from reference gene primer amplification that nucleated cell counts were estimated. Assay: immunoSEQ multiplex PCR; the TCRdb copy retains only in-frame clones and omits some. V, J and clone size are taken as reported in that table, and D and trimming were inferred from the DNA itself. The sample has over 250,000 clones, 84% seen once; the top ten hold about 4%. Participants came from about two dozen US areas, aged about 18 to 95 years. Cohort placement rested on clinical history that participants reported themselves. This clone was observed a few times. V was cut by 5 bases and J by 7 bases, with 12 bases left in between. Per germline, CDR1 MNHEY and CDR2 SVGAGI. The CDR3 loop spans 13 amino acids.

The receptor comes from a man aged 25-45 years with acute COVID-19. The chain recombines TRBV6-5 with TRBJ2-1; perhaps TRBD2 as D (5 bases). Sequenced: PBMCs or T cells enriched from blood (not recorded which). The CDR3 nucleotides are TGTGCCAGCAGTCCGGACTCGGGGAATGAGCAGTTCTTC. Translation: CASSPDSGNEQFF.